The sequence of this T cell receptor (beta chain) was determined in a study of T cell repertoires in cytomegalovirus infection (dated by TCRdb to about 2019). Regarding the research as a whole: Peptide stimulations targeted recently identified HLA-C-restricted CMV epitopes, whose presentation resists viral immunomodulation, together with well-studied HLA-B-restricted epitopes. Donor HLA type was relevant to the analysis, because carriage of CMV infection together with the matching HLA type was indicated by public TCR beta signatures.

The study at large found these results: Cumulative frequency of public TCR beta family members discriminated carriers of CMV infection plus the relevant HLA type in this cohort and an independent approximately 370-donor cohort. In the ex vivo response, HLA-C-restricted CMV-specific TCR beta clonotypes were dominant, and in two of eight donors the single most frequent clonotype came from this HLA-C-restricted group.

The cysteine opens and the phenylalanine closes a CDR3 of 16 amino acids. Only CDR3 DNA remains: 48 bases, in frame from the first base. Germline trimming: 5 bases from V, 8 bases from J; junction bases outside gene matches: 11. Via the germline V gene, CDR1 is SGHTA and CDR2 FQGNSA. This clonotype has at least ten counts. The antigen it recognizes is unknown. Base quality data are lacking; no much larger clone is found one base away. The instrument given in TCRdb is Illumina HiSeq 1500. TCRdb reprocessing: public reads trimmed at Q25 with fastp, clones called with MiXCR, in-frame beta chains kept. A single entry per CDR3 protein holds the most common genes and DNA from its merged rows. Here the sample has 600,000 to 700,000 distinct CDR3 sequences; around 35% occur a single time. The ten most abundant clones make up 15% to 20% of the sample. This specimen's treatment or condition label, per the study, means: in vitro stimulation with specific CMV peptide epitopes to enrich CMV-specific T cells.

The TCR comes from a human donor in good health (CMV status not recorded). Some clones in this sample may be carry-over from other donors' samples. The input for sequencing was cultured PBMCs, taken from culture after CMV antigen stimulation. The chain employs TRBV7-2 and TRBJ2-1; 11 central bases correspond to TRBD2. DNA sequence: TGTGCCAGCAGCGGGAAACTAGCGGGAGTTTGGGATGAGCAGTTCTTC. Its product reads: CASSGKLAGVWDEQFF.